The subject of this entry is one TCR beta chain. As yet, its antigen is unknown. This sample was taken from a study of a mutant IDH1 vaccine in newly diagnosed glioma. On the study more broadly: Onset of vaccination occurred 4-6 weeks following radiotherapy alone, or with temozolomide cycles. Patients had received radiotherapy, temozolomide, or both previously, most receiving both. Treatment recipients were roughly 62% male and around 40% female, and their mean age was approximately 43 years.

The CDR3 length is 18 residues. The V gene lost 0 bases and the J gene lost 0 bases, with 16 bases spanning the gap. CDR1 SGDLS and CDR2 YYNGEE come from the germline V gene. TCRdb keeps only in-frame clones here, not all; method: immunoSEQ multiplex PCR. Of around 50,000 clones listed, 80% to 85% are singletons. Time point of the sample: week 35, safety follow-up. What each vaccine dose contained was 300 ug of mutant IDH1 20-mer peptide, accompanied by topical imiquimod. Each astrocytoma in the donors was new, WHO grade 3 or 4, IDH1-mutant and ATRX-lost. This TCR was sampled from a woman between 18 and 29 years old with glioma. Material: PBMCs, obtained from a glioma patient whose treatment included an IDH1 peptide vaccine. V gene TRBV9 combines with J gene TRBJ1-3; maybe TRBD1 (5 bases). The CDR3 nucleotides are TGTGCCAGCAGCGTAGCCCCATTGGGGGTGAGCTCTGGAAACACCATATATTTT. This sequence encodes CASSVAPLGVSSGNTIYF.